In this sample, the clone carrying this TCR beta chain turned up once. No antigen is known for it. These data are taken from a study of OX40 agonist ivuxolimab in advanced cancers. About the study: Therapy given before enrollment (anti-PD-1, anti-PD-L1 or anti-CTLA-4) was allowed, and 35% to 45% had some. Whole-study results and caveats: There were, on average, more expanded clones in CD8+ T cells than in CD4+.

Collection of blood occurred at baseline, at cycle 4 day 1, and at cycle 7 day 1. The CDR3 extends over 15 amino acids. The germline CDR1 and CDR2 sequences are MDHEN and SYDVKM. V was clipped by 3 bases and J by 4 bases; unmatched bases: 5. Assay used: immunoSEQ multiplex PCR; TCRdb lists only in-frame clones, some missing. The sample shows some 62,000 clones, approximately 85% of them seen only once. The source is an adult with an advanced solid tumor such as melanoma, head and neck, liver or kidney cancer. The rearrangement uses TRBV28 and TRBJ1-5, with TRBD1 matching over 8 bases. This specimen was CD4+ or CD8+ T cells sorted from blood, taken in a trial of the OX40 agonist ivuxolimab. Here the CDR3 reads CASSLRTGFNQPQHF. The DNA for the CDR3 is TGTGCCAGCAGTTTGAGGACAGGGTTTAATCAGCCCCAGCATTTT.